This is a list of T cell receptor beta chains from one sample in a study of graft-versus-host responses after intestinal transplantation. Their target antigens are unknown. Measured with immunoSEQ multiplex PCR; TCRdb has only the in-frame clones, and not every one. The sample has tens of thousands of clones, about nine tenths seen once. Sequenced material: unstimulated CD4+ T cells sorted from spleen or lymph node cells, taken before intestinal transplant. The receptors come from a human donor who received an intestinal transplant. CDR3s leave out the opening cysteine and the closing phenylalanine or tryptophan.

v_call,j_call,cdr3_aa
TRBV15,TRBJ2-2,ATSRDGGANTGELF
TRBV5-6,TRBJ2-3,ASSLGEADTQY
TRBV5-1,TRBJ1-2,ASSLVGTVAYGYT
TRBV5-1,TRBJ2-5,ASSSVGPRETQY
TRBV27,TRBJ2-5,ASSLGGEGVPQY
TRBV4-2,TRBJ1-5,ASSPRRGGYVGQPQH
TRBV6-5,TRBJ1-1,ASSYGGGTEAF
TRBV7-9,TRBJ2-7,ASSLLPPVGQIYEQY
TRBV18,TRBJ1-5,ASSPVRGQGPNQPQH
TRBV10-3,TRBJ1-5,AIKSGDRGGQPQH
TRBV7-9,TRBJ2-5,ASSQTSSETQY
TRBV6-5,TRBJ2-6,ASSLSGANVLT
TRBV5-1,TRBJ2-5,ASSLGSGTQY
TRBV2,TRBJ2-5,ASLRAAYQETQY
TRBV6-1,TRBJ1-2,ASSSQGTGGWGYT
TRBV9,TRBJ2-1,ASSVGQALV
TRBV5-1,TRBJ2-2,ASSPSGQGGTGELF
TRBV18,TRBJ1-1,ASSQRLEMPEAF
TRBV6-1,TRBJ1-5,ASSEGTTSQPQH
TRBV5-5,TRBJ1-3,ASSLAKGVSGNTIY
TRBV18,TRBJ2-3,ASSFIAGGLGTDTQY
TRBV6-5,TRBJ1-6,ASSPGARGSAPLH